This TCR beta chain stems from a study of read filtering for tumor transcriptome and immune sequencing. From roughly 390 ng of RNA, a library with molecular barcoded alpha/delta and beta/gamma adaptors was made. TCRdb reprocessed the reads with MiXCR, giving one entry per CDR3 protein. This table holds tens of thousands of distinct CDR3 sequences, roughly 18% found once. CDR3 size: 15 residues. Trimming took 6 bases from V and 6 from J; bases not matched to a gene: 12. Germline V gene sequence: CDR1 LNHDA, CDR2 SQIVND (reference sequence). There are many counts of this clonotype. The specimen sequenced was a population of CD138-negative cells sorted from bone marrow. The receptor was isolated from a donor aged 40 or older with multiple myeloma. The chain employs TRBV19 and TRBJ2-7; 9 bases are shared with TRBD1. This chain's CDR3 is CASSTTTGGAAEQYF. The CDR3 DNA follows: TGTGCCAGTAGCACAACGACAGGGGGGGCGGCCGAGCAGTACTTC.